This T cell receptor beta chain originates from a study of regulatory T cells in long-lasting Graves disease. TCR beta libraries were built with iRepertoire HTBI primers and Arm-PCR of CDR3 regions. As originally analysed: From all samples, identification returned 12 to 15 TRBJ and approximately 63 TRBV segments. TCRdb itself ran the multiplex PCR reads through MiXCR, one entry per CDR3 protein. The V and J calls here are based on TCRdb, not the publication. The sample holds 650,000 to 850,000 distinct CDR3 sequences; about 32% are singletons and the top ten take about 40%. V was shortened by 5 bases and J by 1 base, with 4 bases between the two germline ends. CDR1 and CDR2 from the germline V gene are SGHAT and FQDESV (reference sequence). CDR3 length: 12 amino acids. Study outcomes and limitations: Persistent disease samples used TRBV28, TRBJ1-2 and TRBJ2-5 preferentially.

This clonotype was counted between two and nine times. Antigen unknown. Specified time point: persistent/refractory GD, antithyroid drugs over 5 years with positive TRAb. PBMCs provided the RNA from which the TCR library was made. Each patient gave roughly 10 milliliters of EDTA-anticoagulated peripheral blood. This TCR was recovered from a female donor with Graves disease. The source was peripheral blood mononuclear cells (PBMCs), collected when the disease was refractory, from a patient treated with antithyroid drugs. The J gene is TRBJ2-3, the V gene TRBV11-1; D not resolved. In nucleotides, the CDR3 is TGTGCCAGCAGCATACGCACAGATACGCAGTATTTT. Its protein product is CASSIRTDTQYF.